This T cell receptor (beta chain) stems from a study of T cells in Graves' hyperthyroidism and ophthalmopathy. The CDR3 length is 15 residues. Trimming at V came to 6 bases and at J to 7 bases, leaving 11 bases not matched to a gene. From germline, CDR1 is DFQATT and CDR2 SNEGSKA (reference sequence). Stability of Graves' hyperthyroidism was defined as absent ophthalmopathy progression within 18 months. Over 9 ml of fresh peripheral blood supplied the PBMCs. It was RNA transcripts that yielded the amplified TCR beta CDR3 regions. The TCR CDR3 was amplified in a first-round RT-PCR using the HTBI primer set. TCRdb passed the multiplex PCR reads through MiXCR, listing each CDR3 protein once. The sample yields approximately 700,000 distinct CDR3 sequences, roughly 17% seen once.

This TCR came from a man younger than 35 with Graves' hyperthyroidism. The sample comprised blood. The chain combines TRBV20-1 with TRBJ2-5; 13 nucleotides align to TRBD2. The CDR3 sequence is CSATLAGGLGGTQYF. CDR3 nucleotide sequence: TGCAGTGCCACACTAGCGGGAGGGCTTGGTGGGACCCAGTACTTC.